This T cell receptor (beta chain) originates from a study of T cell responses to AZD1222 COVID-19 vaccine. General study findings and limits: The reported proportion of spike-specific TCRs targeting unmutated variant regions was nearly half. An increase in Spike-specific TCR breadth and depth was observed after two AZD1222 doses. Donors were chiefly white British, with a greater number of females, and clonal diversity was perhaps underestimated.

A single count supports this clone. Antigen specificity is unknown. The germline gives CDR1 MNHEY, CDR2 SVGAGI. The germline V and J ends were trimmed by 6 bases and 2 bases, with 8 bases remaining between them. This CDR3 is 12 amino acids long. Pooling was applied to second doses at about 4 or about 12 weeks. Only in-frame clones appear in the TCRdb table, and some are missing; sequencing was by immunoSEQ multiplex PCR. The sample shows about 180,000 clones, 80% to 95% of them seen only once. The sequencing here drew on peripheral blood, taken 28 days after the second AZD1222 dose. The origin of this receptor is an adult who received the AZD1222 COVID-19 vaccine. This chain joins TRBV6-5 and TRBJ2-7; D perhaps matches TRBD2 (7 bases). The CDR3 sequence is CASSGGPYEQYF. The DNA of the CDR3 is TGTGCCAGCAGCGGGGGGCCCTACGAGCAGTACTTC.